Following are 19 T cell receptor beta chains from one sample sequenced in a study of blood T cell repertoires in COVID-19. TCRdb's table, derived via immunoSEQ multiplex PCR, lists solely in-frame clones and lacks some. The data hold about 29,000 clones, with roughly 80% observed a single time. The sample taken for sequencing was peripheral blood. The receptors stem from a man older than 75 with active or convalescent COVID-19.

The V and J genes are TRBV4-1 and TRBJ2-6, with D hard to call. Trimming took 0 bases from V and 0 from J, leaving 9 bases between them. There are 17 residues in the CDR3. The V gene's germline CDR1 is MGHRA and CDR2 YSYEKL. In DNA form, the CDR3 reads TGCGCCAGCAGCCAAGATGCCTTCAGCTCTGGGGCCAACGTCCTGACTTTC. Its protein product is CASSQDAFSSGANVLTF.

This clone showed up just a few times. The chain couples TRBV19 to TRBJ1-3; 9 nucleotides match TRBD1. Germline values: CDR1 LNHDA, CDR2 SQIVND (reference sequence). J gave up 3 bases and V 8 bases, and 8 bases lay outside the gene matches. The CDR3 runs 15 residues. The CDR3 is CASQVGTGSGNTIYF. The CDR3, as DNA: TGTGCCAGTCAGGTCGGGACAGGGAGTGGAAACACCATATATTTT.

The count of this clone is one. The chain has TRBV28 and TRBJ2-1, with TRBD2 matching over 7 bases. Trimming at V came to 3 bases and at J to 6 bases, leaving 5 bases not matched to a gene. The germline CDR1 and CDR2 sequences are MDHEN and SYDVKM. The CDR3 is made up of 14 amino acids. The CDR3 nucleotides are TGTGCCAGCAGTTTCTTAGCGGGCCCCAATGAGCAGTTCTTC. As protein: CASSFLAGPNEQFF.

V gene TRBV5-1 combines with J gene TRBJ2-2, with 7 bases fitting TRBD2. The CDR3 contains 18 residues. Germline-derived CDR1 and CDR2 are SGHRS and YFSETQ. The V gene end was trimmed by 0 bases and the J gene end by 4 bases; junction bases not matched to a gene: 12. Written as DNA, the CDR3 is TGCGCCAGCAGCTTGGCCACGGGGGGTAGAGTCGGCACCGGGGAGCTGTTTTTT. This translates into CASSLATGGRVGTGELFF.

This clone was counted only a few times. The rearrangement links TRBV7-2 to TRBJ2-1; TRBD2 matches at 11 bases. Germline CDR1 reads SGHTA; CDR2 reads FQGNSA. The V segment lost 2 bases and the J segment 10 bases; nucleotides outside the gene matches: 7. This CDR3 has 15 residues. This CDR3 is CASSLKTSGREEQFF. The CDR3 bases are TGTGCCAGCAGCTTAAAAACTAGCGGGAGAGAAGAGCAGTTCTTC.

The chain joins TRBV13 to TRBJ2-7; 9 nucleotides line up with TRBD1. The CDR3 runs 14 residues. The germline V gene has CDR1 PRHDT and CDR2 FYEKMQ (reference sequence). Trimming at V came to 3 bases and at J to 3 bases, leaving 3 bases not matched to a gene. The CDR3 DNA reads as TGTGCCAGCAGCTTTAGGGGACAGGGCTACGAGCAGTACTTC. It translates to CASSFRGQGYEQYF. Full variable domain (missing parts from reference TRBV13 and TRBJ2-7): AAGVIQSPRHLIKEKRETATLKCYPIPRHDTVYWYQQGPGQDPQFLISFYEKMQSDKGSIPDRFSAQQFSDYHSELNMSSLELGDSALYFCASSFRGQGYEQYFGPGTRLTVT.

This chain connects TRBV18 to TRBJ1-4, with a possible D match to TRBD1 (5 bases). Trimming shortened V by 5 bases and J by 8 bases, and 21 bases separated the two germline ends. CDR3 length: 16 residues. Germline loops: CDR1 KGHSH, CDR2 LQKENI. The chain's CDR3 is CASSERVVQGREKLFF. CDR3 nucleotide sequence: TGTGCCAGCTCAGAAAGGGTTGTTCAGGGAAGAGAAAAACTGTTTTTT. Together with reference TRBV18 and TRBJ1-4, the CDR3 gives the full variable domain: NAGVMQNPRHLVRRRGQEARLRCSPMKGHSHVYWYRQLPEEGLKFMVYLQKENIIDESGMPKERFSAEFPKEGPSILRIQQVVRGDSAAYFCASSERVVQGREKLFFGSGTQLSVL.

This chain connects TRBV19 to TRBJ2-7; 12 nucleotides match TRBD2. Germline V lookup: CDR1 LNHDA, CDR2 SQIVND (reference sequence). CDR3 length equals 15 residues. Unmatched junction bases numbered 3, after V lost 6 bases and J lost 0 bases. The CDR3 loop reads CASSRTSGASYEQYF. The CDR3 bases are TGTGCCAGTAGCAGGACTAGCGGGGCCTCCTACGAGCAGTACTTC.

The rearrangement joins TRBV18 to TRBJ1-2; weak D call: TRBD1 (5 bases). This CDR3 region has 13 residues. Germline V gene sequence: CDR1 KGHSH, CDR2 LQKENI. V shed 5 bases and J shed 2 bases, with 9 bases lying between them. CDR3 nucleotide sequence: TGTGCCAGCTCAGAAGGACAAAACTATGGCTACACCTTC. Its translation is CASSEGQNYGYTF. The whole variable domain, filled in from reference TRBV18 and TRBJ1-2, reads NAGVMQNPRHLVRRRGQEARLRCSPMKGHSHVYWYRQLPEEGLKFMVYLQKENIIDESGMPKERFSAEFPKEGPSILRIQQVVRGDSAAYFCASSEGQNYGYTFGSGTRLTVV.

The rearrangement links TRBV2 to TRBJ1-5; D not certain. V lost 7 bases and J lost 4, with 8 bases in between. This CDR3 is 12 amino acids long. CDR1 is SNHLY, CDR2 FYNNEI, per germline. CDR3 in DNA: TGTGCCAGCAATGGCCATAATCAGCCCCAGCATTTT. Translated, it gives CASNGHNQPQHF.

J is TRBJ2-7 and V is TRBV5-1; D is ambiguous. Germline V lookup: CDR1 SGHRS, CDR2 YFSETQ. The CDR3 has 16 residues. The V gene lost 0 bases and the J gene lost 0 bases, with 13 bases spanning the gap. CDR3 bases: TGCGCCAGCAGCTTGGGTCCCACTACCGGCTCCTACGAGCAGTACTTC. Amino acid sequence: CASSLGPTTGSYEQYF.

The J gene is TRBJ1-2, the V gene TRBV2; D possibly corresponds to TRBD1 (6 bases). This CDR3 region has 14 residues. Per the germline V gene, CDR1 is SNHLY and CDR2 is FYNNEI. V shed 6 bases and J shed 5 bases, with 16 bases lying between them. CDR3 DNA: TGTGCCAGCAGGTCGACAGGCCCCGTGTATGGCTACACCTTC. As protein: CASRSTGPVYGYTF. The full variable domain, with the rest looked up from reference TRBV2 and TRBJ1-2, is EPEVTQTPSHQVTQMGQEVILRCVPISNHLYFYWYRQILGQKVEFLVSFYNNEISEKSEIFDDQFSVERPDGSNFTLKIRSTKLEDSAMYFCASRSTGPVYGYTFGSGTRLTVV.

This chain uses TRBV6-5 with TRBJ2-3, with D uncertain. Germline CDR1 is MNHEY and CDR2 is SVGAGI. The CDR3 consists of 15 residues. V dropped 3 bases and J dropped 0 bases, with 10 bases sitting between them. CDR3 in DNA: TGTGCCAGCAGTTATTTTACGGGTAGCACAGATACGCAGTATTTT. Its protein is CASSYFTGSTDTQYF.

The J gene is TRBJ2-7, the V gene TRBV6-5; unclear D gene. The germline V and J ends were trimmed by 6 bases and 0 bases, with 6 bases remaining between them. The germline V gene encodes CDR1 MNHEY and CDR2 SVGAGI. The CDR3 totals 12 residues. The CDR3 DNA is TGTGCCAGCAGCCTCCCCTCCTACGAGCAGTACTTC. It encodes CASSLPSYEQYF.

The gene calls are TRBV29-1 and TRBJ1-1, with D possibly being TRBD1 (6 bases). CDR1 is SQVTM, CDR2 ANQGSEA, per germline. The CDR3 is 13 residues long. V was clipped by 4 bases and J by 1 base, with 10 bases between them. The CDR3 DNA reads TGCAGCGTTGGCGCAGGGGCGAACACTGAAGCTTTCTTT. This codes for CSVGAGANTEAFF.

J is TRBJ1-3 and V is TRBV5-6; weak D call: TRBD1 (6 bases). The CDR3 consists of 17 residues. Trimming took off 3 bases at V and 1 base at J, with 17 bases between the two ends. In germline, CDR1 is SGHDT, CDR2 YYEEEE. The chain's CDR3 is CASSSSDRLMSGNTIYF. CDR3 nucleotide sequence: TGTGCCAGCAGCTCCTCGGACAGACTTATGTCTGGAAACACCATATATTTT.

This clone was picked up one time. J is TRBJ2-3 and V is TRBV6-1; possible D gene TRBD2, 6 bases. The CDR3 runs 16 residues. Between the trimmed V and J ends, which lost 2 bases and 4 bases, there was a span of 16 bases. Germline V gene lookup returns CDR1 MNHNS and CDR2 SASEGT. CDR3 loop: CASSEWRGSGADTQYF. The CDR3, as DNA: TGTGCCAGCAGTGAATGGAGAGGGTCGGGAGCAGATACGCAGTATTTT.

This rearrangement joins TRBV7-3 to TRBJ2-1; 9 bases fit TRBD2. Germline CDR1 and CDR2: SGHTA and FQGTGA. The CDR3 spans 15 residues. V dropped 5 bases and J dropped 6; count of bases not matched to a gene: 8. As DNA, the CDR3 is TGTGCCAGCAGCCCAACGGGACTAGCAGGCAATGAGCAGTTCTTC. Translating gives CASSPTGLAGNEQFF.

The genes are TRBV19 and TRBJ1-2; D ambiguous. Germline CDR1 is LNHDA and CDR2 is SQIVND (reference sequence). V lost 10 bases to trimming and J lost 3 bases, with 15 bases between them. The CDR3 runs to 13 residues. In DNA, the CDR3 is TGTGCCACCTCGGGGTCCGGGGACTATGGCTACACCTTC. Translated, it gives CATSGSGDYGYTF.